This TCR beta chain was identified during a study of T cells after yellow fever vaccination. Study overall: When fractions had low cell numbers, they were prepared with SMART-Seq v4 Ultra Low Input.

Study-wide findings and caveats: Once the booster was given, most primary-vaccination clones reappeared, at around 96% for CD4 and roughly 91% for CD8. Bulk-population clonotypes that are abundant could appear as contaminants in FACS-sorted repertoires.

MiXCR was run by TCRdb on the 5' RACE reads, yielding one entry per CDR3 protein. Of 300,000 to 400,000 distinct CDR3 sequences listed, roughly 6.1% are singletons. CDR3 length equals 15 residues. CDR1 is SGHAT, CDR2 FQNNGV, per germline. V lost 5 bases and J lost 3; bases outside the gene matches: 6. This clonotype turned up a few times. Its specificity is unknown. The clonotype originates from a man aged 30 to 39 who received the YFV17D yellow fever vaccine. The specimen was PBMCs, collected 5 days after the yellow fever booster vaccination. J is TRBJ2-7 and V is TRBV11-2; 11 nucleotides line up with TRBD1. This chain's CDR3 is CASSIPGTGGYEQYF. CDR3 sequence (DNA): TGTGCCAGCAGCATACCCGGGACAGGGGGCTACGAGCAGTACTTC.